This section outlines one TCR beta chain sequence together with its context. These data are taken from a study of T cells after somatic rescue of genetic block. V lost 3 bases and J lost 0; bases outside the gene matches: 4. CDR3 length: 18 residues. CDR1 is SSHAT and CDR2 is FNYEAQ in the germline V gene (reference sequence). Clones were sequenced by immunoSEQ multiplex PCR, and TCRdb holds only the in-frame ones, with some missing. This sample has about 12,000 clones, with around 84% found just once. This clonotype originated in a boy younger than 18. The specimen was peripheral blood mononuclear cells (PBMCs). The chain combines TRBV7-7 with TRBJ2-2, with 13 bases fitting TRBD2. CDR3 protein: CASSLGTSGAANTGELFF. DNA of the CDR3: TGTGCCAGCAGCTTGGGGACTAGCGGGGCCGCGAACACCGGGGAGCTGTTTTTT. Full variable domain (missing parts from reference TRBV7-7 and TRBJ2-2): GAGVSQSPRYKVTKRGQDVTLRCDPISSHATLYWYQQALGQGPEFLTYFNYEAQPDKSGLPSDRFSAERPEGSISTLTIQRTEQRDSAMYRCASSLGTSGAANTGELFFGEGSRLTVL.